This T cell receptor beta chain was sequenced for a study of beta chain features in type 1 diabetes. The study, taken as a whole, reports: Junctions at VDJ sites from type 1 diabetes patients had fewer insertions and more deletions. Although PCR might favor shorter templates, it would do so equally in patients and controls.

This clone was seen a few times. Its specificity is not known. Sequencing targeted expressed TCRB transcripts, as all isolated RNA had been reverse transcribed. Reads from naive, central memory and regulatory T cell samples averaged around 3.5 million. Some clones are missing from TCRdb's copy, which holds only in-frame ones; the method was immunoSEQ multiplex PCR. The sample lists around 290,000 clones, under 8.5% occurring once. CDR3 length equals 14 residues. Germline V CDR1 and CDR2: SNHLY, FYNNEI. With 7 bases removed from V and 2 bases from J, the gap between germline ends came to 12 bases. This receptor was obtained from a woman aged 18-29 years in good health. The chain links TRBV2 to TRBJ1-3; tentatively, D is TRBD1 (5 bases). The specimen sequenced was central memory CD4+ T cells from blood. The DNA for the CDR3 is TGTGCCAGCAAGCTAGGGGAGACTGGAAACACCATATATTTT. This codes for CASKLGETGNTIYF.